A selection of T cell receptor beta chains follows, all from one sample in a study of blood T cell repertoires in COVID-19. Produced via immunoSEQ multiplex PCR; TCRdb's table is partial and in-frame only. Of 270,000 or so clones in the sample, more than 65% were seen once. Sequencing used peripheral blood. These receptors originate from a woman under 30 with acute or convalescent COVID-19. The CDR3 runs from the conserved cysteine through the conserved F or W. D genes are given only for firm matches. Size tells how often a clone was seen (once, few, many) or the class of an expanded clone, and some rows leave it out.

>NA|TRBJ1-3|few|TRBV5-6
CASSYLQVGRRTGNTIYF
TGTGCCAGCAGCTACCTCCAAGTGGGGCGCAGGACAGGAAACACCATATATTTT
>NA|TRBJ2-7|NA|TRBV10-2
CASSDSSYEQYF
TGCGCCAGCAGTGACAGCTCCTACGAGCAGTACTTC
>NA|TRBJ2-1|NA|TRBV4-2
CASSQDEAGSYNEQFF
TGTGCCAGCAGCCAAGATGAGGCGGGCTCCTACAATGAGCAGTTCTTC
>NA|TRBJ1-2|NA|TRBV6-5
CASRSPVQGNYGYTF
TGTGCCAGCAGGTCCCCCGTCCAGGGGAACTATGGCTACACCTTC
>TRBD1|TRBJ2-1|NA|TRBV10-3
CAISEPRQGRDEQFF
TGTGCCATCAGTGAGCCCAGACAGGGTCGGGATGAGCAGTTCTTC
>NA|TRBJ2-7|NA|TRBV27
CASRTSGSYEQYF
TGTGCCAGCAGGACTAGTGGATCCTACGAGCAGTACTTC
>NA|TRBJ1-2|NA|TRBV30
CAWSVEAGPNYGYTF
TGTGCCTGGAGTGTAGAGGCGGGGCCTAACTATGGCTACACCTTC
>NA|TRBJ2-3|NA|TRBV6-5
CASRLGLSTDTQYF
TGTGCCAGCAGATTGGGGCTCAGCACAGATACGCAGTATTTT
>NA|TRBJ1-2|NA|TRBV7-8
CASSSLGAGNPRYGYTF
TGTGCCAGCAGCTCCCTAGGGGCGGGGAACCCGCGGTATGGCTACACCTTC
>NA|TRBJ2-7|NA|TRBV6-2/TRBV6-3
CASSYSFSAGVSYEQYF
TGTGCCAGCAGTTACTCCTTTTCAGCGGGCGTCTCCTACGAGCAGTACTTC
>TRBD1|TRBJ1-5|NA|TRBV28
CASSIGTGGNQPQHF
TGTGCCAGCAGTATAGGGACAGGGGGAAATCAGCCCCAGCATTTT
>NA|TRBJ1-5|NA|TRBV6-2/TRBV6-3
CASSLTGHTQPQHF
TGTGCCAGCAGCCTTACAGGGCATACTCAGCCCCAGCATTTT
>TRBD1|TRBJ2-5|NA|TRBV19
CASSIGGTGGAETQYF
TGTGCCAGTAGTATTGGGGGGACAGGGGGCGCGGAGACCCAGTACTTC
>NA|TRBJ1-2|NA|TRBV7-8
CASSLLDGRDDGYTF
TGTGCCAGCAGCTTACTAGACGGCCGGGATGATGGCTACACCTTC
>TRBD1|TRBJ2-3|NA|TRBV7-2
CASSSIGTGSTDTQYF
TGTGCCAGCAGCTCCATAGGGACAGGTAGCACAGATACGCAGTATTTT
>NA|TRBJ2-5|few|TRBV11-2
CASSLDGAETQYF
TGTGCCAGCAGCTTAGACGGTGCAGAGACCCAGTACTTC
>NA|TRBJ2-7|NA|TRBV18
CASSPSLGASYEQYF
TGTGCCAGCTCACCCTCCCTGGGGGCTAGCTACGAGCAGTACTTC
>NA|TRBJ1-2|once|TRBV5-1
CASSLEQAWGYTF
TGCGCCAGCAGCTTGGAACAGGCCTGGGGCTACACCTTC
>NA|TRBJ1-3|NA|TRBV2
CASLQDSGNTIYF
TGTGCCAGCCTTCAGGACTCTGGAAACACCATATATTTT
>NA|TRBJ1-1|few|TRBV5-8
CASSLQQANTEAFF
TGTGCCAGCAGCTTACAACAGGCGAACACTGAAGCTTTCTTT
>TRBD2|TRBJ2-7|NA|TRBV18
CASSPPAGAYEQYF
TGTGCCAGCTCACCACCAGCGGGAGCCTACGAGCAGTACTTC
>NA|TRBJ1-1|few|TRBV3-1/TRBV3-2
CASSLAGGTEAFF
TGTGCCAGCAGCCTCGCGGGGGGTACTGAAGCTTTCTTT
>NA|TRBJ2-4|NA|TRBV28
CASSLGGGKNIQYF
TGTGCCAGCAGTTTAGGAGGTGGTAAAAACATTCAGTACTTC
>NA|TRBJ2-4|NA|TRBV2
CASRGTWGKNIQYF
TGTGCCAGCAGAGGGACTTGGGGCAAAAACATTCAGTACTTC
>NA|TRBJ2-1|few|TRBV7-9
CASQAGGEQFF
TGTGCCAGCCAGGCTGGTGGTGAGCAGTTCTTC
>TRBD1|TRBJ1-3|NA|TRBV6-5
CASRTGGAGNTIYF
TGTGCCAGCAGGACAGGGGGCGCTGGAAACACCATATATTTT
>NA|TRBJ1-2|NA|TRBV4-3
CASSQDQRGRYGYTF
TGCGCCAGCAGCCAAGATCAGAGAGGGCGCTATGGCTACACCTTC
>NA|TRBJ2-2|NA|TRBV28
CASSRGAASSGELFF
TGTGCCAGTTCGCGGGGAGCGGCTTCGTCCGGGGAGCTGTTTTTT
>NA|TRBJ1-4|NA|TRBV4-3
CASSQDMPGNEKLFF
TGCGCCAGCAGCCAAGACATGCCGGGTAATGAAAAACTGTTTTTT
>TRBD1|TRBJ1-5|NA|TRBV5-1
CASSSGQGGQPQHF
TGCGCCAGCAGCTCAGGACAGGGAGGTCAGCCCCAGCATTTT
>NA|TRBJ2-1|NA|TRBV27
CASSAAAAQFYNEQFF
TGTGCCAGCAGCGCAGCGGCCGCCCAATTCTACAATGAGCAGTTCTTC
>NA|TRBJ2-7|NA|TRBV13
CASSLALARITTYEQYF
TGTGCCAGCAGCTTAGCTCTAGCGCGAATTACTACCTACGAGCAGTACTTC
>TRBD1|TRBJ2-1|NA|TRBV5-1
CASSQTGLLNEQFF
TGCGCCAGCAGTCAGACAGGGCTCCTAAATGAGCAGTTCTTC
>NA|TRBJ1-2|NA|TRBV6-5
CASSYSSSGRDGYTF
TGTGCCAGCAGTTACTCGAGTTCGGGAAGGGATGGCTACACCTTC
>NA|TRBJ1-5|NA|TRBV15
CATSSPVGLNNQPQHF
TGTGCCACCAGCAGCCCAGTAGGACTGAACAATCAGCCCCAGCATTTT
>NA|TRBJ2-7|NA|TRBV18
CASSQTQGRKQYF
TGTGCCAGCTCACAAACGCAGGGGAGAAAGCAGTACTTT
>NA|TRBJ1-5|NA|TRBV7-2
CASSPRGGGNVYQPQHF
TGTGCCAGCAGCCCCCGCGGGGGGGGAAATGTTTATCAGCCCCAGCATTTT
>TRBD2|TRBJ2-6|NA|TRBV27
CASSLKLAGGSGWANVLTF
TGTGCCAGCAGTCTAAAACTAGCGGGAGGGTCTGGCTGGGCCAACGTCCTGACTTTC
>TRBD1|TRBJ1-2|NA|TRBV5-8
CASSKRTGHSNYGYTF
TGTGCCAGCAGCAAGCGGACAGGGCATTCTAACTATGGCTACACCTTC
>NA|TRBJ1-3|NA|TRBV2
CASSGEQENGNTIYF
TGTGCCAGCAGTGGCGAACAGGAAAATGGAAACACCATATATTTT
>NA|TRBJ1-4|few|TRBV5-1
CASSLGTGGRGTTNEKLFF
TGCGCCAGCAGCTTGGGGACTGGAGGGCGCGGGACAACTAATGAAAAACTGTTTTTT
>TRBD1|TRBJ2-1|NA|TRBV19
CASSLTGWTYNEQFF
TGTGCCAGTAGCCTGACAGGGTGGACCTACAATGAGCAGTTCTTC
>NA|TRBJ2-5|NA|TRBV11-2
CASAGGLETQYF
TGTGCCAGCGCCGGGGGTTTGGAGACCCAGTACTTC
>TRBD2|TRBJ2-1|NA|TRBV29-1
CSVEGTSGISSYNEQFF
TGCAGCGTAGAAGGGACTAGCGGGATAAGCTCCTACAATGAGCAGTTCTTC
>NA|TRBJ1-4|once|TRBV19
CASSKHSGQVATNEKLFF
TGTGCCAGTAGTAAGCACAGCGGTCAAGTTGCAACTAATGAAAAACTGTTTTTT
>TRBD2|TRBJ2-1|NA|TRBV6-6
CASRQAGDMYNEQFF
TGTGCCAGCAGACAAGCGGGAGACATGTACAATGAGCAGTTCTTC
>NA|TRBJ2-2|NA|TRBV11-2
CASSLDGEIWRENTGELFF
TGTGCCAGCAGCTTAGATGGGGAGATATGGAGGGAGAACACCGGGGAGCTGTTTTTT
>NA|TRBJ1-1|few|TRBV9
CASSRVGGSATEAFF
TGTGCCAGCAGCCGTGTAGGGGGTTCGGCCACTGAAGCTTTCTTT
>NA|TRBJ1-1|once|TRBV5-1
CASSFGQENTEAFF
TGCGCCAGCAGCTTTGGCCAGGAAAACACTGAAGCTTTCTTT
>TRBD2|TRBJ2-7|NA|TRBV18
CASSATSGRAGQYF
TGTGCCAGCTCAGCGACTAGCGGGAGGGCCGGGCAGTACTTC
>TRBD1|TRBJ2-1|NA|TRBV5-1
CASSLALLGQGEDEQFF
TGCGCCAGCAGCTTGGCCCTCTTGGGACAGGGAGAGGATGAGCAGTTCTTC
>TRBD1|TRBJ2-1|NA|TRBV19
CASSYRGDEQFF
TGTGCCAGTAGTTACAGGGGGGATGAGCAGTTCTTC
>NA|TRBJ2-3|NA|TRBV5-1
CASSPLPKTSTDTQYF
TGCGCCAGCAGCCCCCTACCAAAAACTAGCACAGATACGCAGTATTTT
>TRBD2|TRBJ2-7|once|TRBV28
CASRWTSGYEQYF
TGTGCCAGCAGATGGACTAGCGGGTACGAGCAGTACTTC
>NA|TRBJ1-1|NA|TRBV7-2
CASSFRAGRITEAFF
TGTGCCAGCAGCTTCCGGGCGGGACGGATCACTGAAGCTTTCTTT
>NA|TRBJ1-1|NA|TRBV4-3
CASSQEESGDTEAFF
TGCGCCAGCAGCCAAGAAGAGTCGGGGGACACTGAAGCTTTCTTT
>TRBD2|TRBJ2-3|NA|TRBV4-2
CASSQEAGVTDTQYF
TGTGCCAGCAGCCAAGAAGCGGGGGTCACAGATACGCAGTATTTT